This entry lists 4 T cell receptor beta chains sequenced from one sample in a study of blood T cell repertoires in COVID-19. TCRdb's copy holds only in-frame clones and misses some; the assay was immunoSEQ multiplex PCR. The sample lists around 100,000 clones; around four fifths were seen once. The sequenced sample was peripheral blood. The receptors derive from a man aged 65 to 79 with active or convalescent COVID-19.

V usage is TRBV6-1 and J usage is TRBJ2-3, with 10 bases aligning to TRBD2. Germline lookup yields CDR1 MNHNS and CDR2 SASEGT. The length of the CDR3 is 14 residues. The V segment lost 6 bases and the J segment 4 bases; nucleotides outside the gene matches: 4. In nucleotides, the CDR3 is TGTGCCAGCAGGGCCGGGACTAGCGCAGATACGCAGTATTTT. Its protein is CASRAGTSADTQYF.

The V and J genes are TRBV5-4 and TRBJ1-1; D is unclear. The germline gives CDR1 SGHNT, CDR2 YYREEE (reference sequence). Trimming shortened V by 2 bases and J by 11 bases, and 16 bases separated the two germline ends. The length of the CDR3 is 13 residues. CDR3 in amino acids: CASSFYVESSAFF. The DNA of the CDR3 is TGTGCCAGCAGCTTTTATGTTGAGAGCTCGGCTTTCTTT. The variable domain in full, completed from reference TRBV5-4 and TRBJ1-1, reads ETGVTQSPTHLIKTRGQQVTLRCSSQSGHNTVSWYQQALGQGPQFIFQYYREEENGRGNFPPRFSGLQFPNYSSELNVNALELDDSALYLCASSFYVESSAFFGQGTRLTVV.

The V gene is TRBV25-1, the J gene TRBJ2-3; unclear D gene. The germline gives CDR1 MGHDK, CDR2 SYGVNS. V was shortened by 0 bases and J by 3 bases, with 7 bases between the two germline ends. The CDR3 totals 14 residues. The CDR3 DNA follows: TGTGCCAGCAGTGAATACCGGGTAACAGATACGCAGTATTTT. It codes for CASSEYRVTDTQYF.

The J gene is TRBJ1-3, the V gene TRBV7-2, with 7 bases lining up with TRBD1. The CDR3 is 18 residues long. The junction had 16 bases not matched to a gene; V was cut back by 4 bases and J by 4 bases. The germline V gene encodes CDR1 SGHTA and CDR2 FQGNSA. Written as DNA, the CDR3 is TGTGCCAGCAGCTCCCAACTGACAGGGTACAATCCCGGAAACACCATATATTTT. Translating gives CASSSQLTGYNPGNTIYF.